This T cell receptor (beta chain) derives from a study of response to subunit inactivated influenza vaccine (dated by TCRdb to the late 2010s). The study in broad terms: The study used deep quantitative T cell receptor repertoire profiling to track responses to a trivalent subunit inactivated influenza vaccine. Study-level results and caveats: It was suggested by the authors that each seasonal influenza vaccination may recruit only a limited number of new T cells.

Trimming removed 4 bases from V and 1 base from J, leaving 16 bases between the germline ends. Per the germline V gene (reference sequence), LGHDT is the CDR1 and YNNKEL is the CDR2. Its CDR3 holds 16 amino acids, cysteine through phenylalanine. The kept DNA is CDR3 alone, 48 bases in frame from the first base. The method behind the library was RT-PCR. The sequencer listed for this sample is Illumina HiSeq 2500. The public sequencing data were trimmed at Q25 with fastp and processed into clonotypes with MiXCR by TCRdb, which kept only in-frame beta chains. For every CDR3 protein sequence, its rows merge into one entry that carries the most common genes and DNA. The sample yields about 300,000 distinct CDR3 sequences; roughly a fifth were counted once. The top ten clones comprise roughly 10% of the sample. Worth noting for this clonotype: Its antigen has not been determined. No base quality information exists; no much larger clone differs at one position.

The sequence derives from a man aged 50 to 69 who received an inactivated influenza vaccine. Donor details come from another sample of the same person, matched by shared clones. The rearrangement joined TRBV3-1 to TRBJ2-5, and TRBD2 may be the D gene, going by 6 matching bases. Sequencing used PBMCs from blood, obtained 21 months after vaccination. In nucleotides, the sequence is TGTGCCAGCAGCCGTACACCCGGGACTGTCCAAGAGACCCAGTACTTC. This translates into CASSRTPGTVQETQYF.